This T cell receptor beta chain was identified in a study of neoadjuvant anti-PD-1 for oral cavity cancer. Study overall: Non-progressing patients received a fourth nivolumab dose near day 43, then surgery on days 50-56. Findings and limits, study-wide: Each response group had just a few patients in TCR analyses.

This clone was counted only a few times. The antigen is not known. Repertoires were generated with immunoSEQ multiplex PCR, while TCRdb's copy carries only in-frame clones and drops some. The sample shows about 61,000 clones, approximately 79% of them seen only once. The sequencing here drew on PBMCs, taken before nivolumab (anti-PD-1) treatment. The receptor's source is a person aged 40 to 85 with oral cavity squamous cell carcinoma.

The CDR3: CASSTPGTGPYYGYTF. In nucleotides, the CDR3 is TGTGCCAGCAGCACTCCCGGGACGGGCCCCTACTATGGCTACACCTTC. V is TRBV28 and J is TRBJ1-2; maybe TRBD1 (5 bases). Per germline, CDR1 MDHEN and CDR2 SYDVKM. V was shortened by 6 bases and J by 3 bases, with 20 bases between the two germline ends. The CDR3 extends over 16 amino acids.